The clone carrying this TCR beta chain was seen at least ten times. The data were obtained in a study of breast tumors, draining lymph nodes, adjacent tissues. In TCRdb, the multiplex PCR reads were re-called with MiXCR into one record per CDR3 protein. The data hold some 140,000 distinct CDR3 sequences, with approximately 20% observed a single time. The lymph nodes were axillary draining lymph nodes from breast cancer patients. CDR1 and CDR2 from the germline V gene are MDHEN and SYDVKM. V was shortened by 8 bases and J by 3 bases, with 8 bases between the two germline ends. The CDR3 extends over 11 amino acids.

This TCR came from a female donor with breast cancer. Some clones in this sample may be carry-over from other donors' samples. Sequencing was done on a sample of axillary lymph node tissue. J is TRBJ2-7 and V is TRBV28; D call uncertain. CDR3 DNA sequence: TGTGCCAGCGTTGGGGTCTACGAGCAGTACTTC. It yields the protein CASVGVYEQYF.